Listed here are 5 T cell receptor beta chains from one sample, sequenced in a study of human T cells and chemical hapten exposure. TCRdb recomputed calls from the RACE reads with MiXCR, one row per CDR3 protein. This table has around 380,000 distinct CDR3 sequences, around 5% appearing once. Time point here: patch test 1, 2 weeks after DPC sensitization. The treatment: therapeutic diphenylcyclopropenone sensitization with weekly scalp DPC. Sequencing was performed on whole blood, taken in connection with sensitization to the hapten diphenylcyclopropenone (DPC). Receptors were obtained from a woman aged 45-60 years with alopecia areata. Some clones in this sample may be carry-over from other donors' samples.

The chain links TRBV12-5 to TRBJ1-1; no clear D. Per the germline V gene, CDR1 is LGHNT and CDR2 is FRNRAP. This CDR3 has 15 residues. Between the trimmed V and J ends, which lost 3 bases and 3 bases, there was a span of 14 bases. The CDR3 DNA reads as TGTGCTAGTGGTTTCTCCTCCGTAAATGACACTGAAGCTTTCTTT. It specifies CASGFSSVNDTEAFF. The full variable domain, its missing parts supplied by reference TRBV12-5 and TRBJ1-1, is DARVTQTPRHKVTEMGQEVTMRCQPILGHNTVFWYRQTMMQGLELLAYFRNRAPLDDSGMPKDRFSAEMPDATLATLKIQPSEPRDSAVYFCASGFSSVNDTEAFFGQGTRLTVV.

This clonotype was detected only a few times. The chain uses TRBV12-3 or TRBV12-4 and TRBJ2-1; 12 nucleotides agree with TRBD2. V lost 3 bases to trimming and J lost 3 bases; unmatched junction nucleotides: 9. The CDR3 is 18 residues long. CDR3 nucleotides: TGTGCCAGCAGTTTCCCTTCCGGGACTAGCGGGTTCTACAATGAGCAGTTCTTC. Translating it yields CASSFPSGTSGFYNEQFF.

This rearrangement joins TRBV7-2 to TRBJ2-1, with 11 bases that match TRBD2. CDR3 length equals 16 residues. Germline V gene sequence: CDR1 SGHTA, CDR2 FQGNSA. The junction had 6 bases not matched to a gene; V was cut back by 2 bases and J by 6 bases. CDR3 bases: TGTGCCAGCAGCTTAAGGGCTAGCGGGGGGTCCAATGAGCAGTTCTTC. Its protein is CASSLRASGGSNEQFF. The variable domain in full, with the rest retrieved from reference TRBV7-2 and TRBJ2-1, is GAGVSQSPSNKVTEKGKDVELRCDPISGHTALYWYRQSLGQGLEFLIYFQGNSAPDKSGLPSDRFSAERTGGSVSTLTIQRTQQEDSAVYLCASSLRASGGSNEQFFGPGTRLTVL.

This clonotype was picked up many times. The chain is built from TRBV5-1 and TRBJ1-6; 7 bases are shared with TRBD1. V was clipped by 4 bases and J by 7 bases; unmatched bases: 8. Germline lookup yields CDR1 SGHRS and CDR2 YFSETQ. This CDR3 has 15 residues. The CDR3 is CASSPRQGENSPLHF. The CDR3 coding sequence is TGCGCCAGCAGCCCTAGACAGGGAGAAAATTCACCCCTCCACTTT.

This clonotype was seen at least ten times. The rearrangement joins TRBV6-6 to TRBJ2-2, with 7 bases that match TRBD2. Trimming at V came to 2 bases and at J to 1 base, leaving 4 bases not matched to a gene. The CDR3 has 16 amino acids. The germline CDR1 and CDR2 sequences are MNHNY and SVGAGI (reference sequence). The chain's CDR3 is CASSYLSGENTGELFF. The CDR3 bases are TGTGCCAGCAGTTACCTGAGCGGGGAGAACACCGGGGAGCTGTTTTTT.